Following are 8 T cell receptor beta chains from one sample sequenced in a study of cytomegalovirus exposure and HLA in healthy donors (dated by TCRdb to 2015 to 2018). To prepare the library, the immunoSEQ multiplex PCR assay was applied. A mixture of 60 forward primers for TCR Vbeta segments and 13 reverse primers for TCR Jbeta segments was used in the multiplex PCR. Sourced from immuneACCESS, this table was stored by TCRdb with only in-frame sequences that have V and J called. A share of the clones is absent; for the studies checked, an unresolved V gene accounts for under half, and the remainder has no known explanation. This sample has hundreds of thousands of clones in its table, and almost 80% of those were observed once. Together, the top ten hold roughly 1.9% of the sample. Sequencing was carried out using PBMCs. These receptors all stem from a male donor in good health and CMV-seronegative.

The chain couples TRBV19 to TRBJ2-7; 7 positions match TRBD1. Germline V gene data show CDR1 as LNHDA and CDR2 as SQIVND (reference sequence). CDR3 length: 11 residues. J lost 12 bases, V lost 5 bases, and 7 bases had no gene match. The CDR3 region is CASSDRQGAYF. The CDR3 DNA is TGTGCCAGTAGTGATCGACAGGGCGCGTACTTC. The full variable domain, in which reference TRBV19 and TRBJ2-7 provide the parts outside the CDR3, is DGGITQSPKYLFRKEGQNVTLSCEQNLNHDAMYWYRQDPGQGLRLIYYSQIVNDFQKGDIAEGYSVSREKKESFPLTVTSAQKNPTAFYLCASSDRQGAYFGPGTRLTVT.

The chain combines TRBV11-2 with TRBJ2-1, with 11 bases aligning to TRBD2. This CDR3 is built from 15 residues. V was pared by 3 bases and J by 4 bases, with 2 bases of the junction left unmatched. Germline V gene lookup returns CDR1 SGHAT and CDR2 FQNNGV. The CDR3 protein is CASSLGLAEYNEQFF. DNA for the CDR3: TGTGCCAGCAGCTTGGGACTAGCGGAATACAATGAGCAGTTCTTC.

The rearrangement joins TRBV5-1 to TRBJ1-1, with 7 bases that match TRBD1. Germline loops: CDR1 SGHRS, CDR2 YFSETQ. The CDR3 loop spans 15 amino acids. The junction had 10 bases not matched to a gene; V was cut back by 4 bases and J by 4 bases. CDR3 loop: CASSMRQGSGTEAFF. The CDR3, as DNA: TGCGCCAGCAGCATGCGACAGGGTTCGGGCACTGAAGCTTTCTTT.

This clone came up once. The V call is TRBV29-1, the J call TRBJ1-3; D unresolved. Trimming took off 4 bases at V and 2 bases at J, with 9 bases between the two ends. CDR1 is SQVTM, CDR2 ANQGSEA, per germline. CDR3 length equals 13 residues. The CDR3 coding sequence is TGCAGCGTTGCCCCCCTTGCTGGAAACACCATATATTTT. It yields the protein CSVAPLAGNTIYF.

The chain couples TRBV6-5 to TRBJ1-1, with a weak D call TRBD1 (6 bases). Germline lookup yields CDR1 MNHEY and CDR2 SVGAGI. Trimming took off 6 bases at V and 4 bases at J, with 15 bases between the two ends. The CDR3 totals 14 residues. Here the CDR3 reads CASSLQGLVTEAFF. The CDR3 nucleotides are TGTGCCAGCAGCCTACAGGGATTGGTCACTGAAGCTTTCTTT.

As concerns this clone: This CDR3 is also generated by other DNA sequences in the sample. The chain has TRBV5-1 and TRBJ1-4; 10 bases map to TRBD1. After removal of 4 bases from V and 7 bases from J, the junction contained 7 bases not matched to a gene. The CDR3 sequence is 15 residues long. Germline-derived CDR1 and CDR2 are SGHRS and YFSETQ. CDR3: CASSRIGTGAEKLFF. CDR3 DNA sequence: TGCGCCAGCAGCCGTATTGGGACAGGGGCTGAAAAACTGTTTTTT.

The sample holds a few counts of this clone. V gene TRBV4-3 combines with J gene TRBJ2-7; 10 nucleotides align to TRBD2. J was trimmed by 10 bases and V by 0 bases; bases with no gene match: 6. Germline V gives CDR1 LGHNA, CDR2 YSLEER. The CDR3 is made up of 14 amino acids. CDR3 region: CASSQELAGVPQYF. Here the CDR3 DNA reads TGCGCCAGCAGCCAAGAGCTAGCGGGGGTTCCTCAGTACTTC.

The rearrangement joins TRBV7-9 to TRBJ2-7, with unresolved D. The CDR3 covers 15 residues. Germline values: CDR1 SEHNR, CDR2 FQNEAQ (reference sequence). Deletions cut 2 bases from V and 5 bases from J, with 16 bases between. CDR3 protein: CASSLWAGFGHEQYF. The CDR3 DNA follows: TGTGCCAGCAGCTTATGGGCAGGATTCGGCCACGAGCAGTACTTC.